This T cell receptor beta chain appears in the sequencing data of a study of metastatic and nonmetastatic thyroid tumors. Study context: Repertoires of blood and of tissue (tumor or nodule) from malignant and benign thyroid patients were compared.

TCRdb redid the clone calls on the PCR reads using MiXCR. The profile shows 20,000 to 25,000 clones, more than 12% of them singletons. No treatment had been given to any patient before thyroid surgery. In its sample, this clone ranks as hyperexpanded (1% or more). Its antigen is undetermined. Study findings and constraints: Benign nodules reportedly had significantly lower TCR beta diversity than malignant thyroid tumors in blood and tumor.

Trimming cost V 4 bases and J 4 bases, with 14 bases left between them. From germline, CDR1 is DFQATT and CDR2 SNEGSKA (reference sequence). The CDR3 is made up of 13 amino acids. The rearrangement links TRBV20-1 to TRBJ2-7, with a possible D match to TRBD2 (5 bases). The sequenced sample consisted of tumor tissue. The TCR comes from a female donor with papillary thyroid cancer or a benign thyroid nodule (not recorded which). Some clones in this sample may be carry-over from other donors' samples. CDR3 DNA: TGCAGTGCTAACGAACTAGAACTATACGAGCAGTACTTC. Protein product: CSANELELYEQYF.